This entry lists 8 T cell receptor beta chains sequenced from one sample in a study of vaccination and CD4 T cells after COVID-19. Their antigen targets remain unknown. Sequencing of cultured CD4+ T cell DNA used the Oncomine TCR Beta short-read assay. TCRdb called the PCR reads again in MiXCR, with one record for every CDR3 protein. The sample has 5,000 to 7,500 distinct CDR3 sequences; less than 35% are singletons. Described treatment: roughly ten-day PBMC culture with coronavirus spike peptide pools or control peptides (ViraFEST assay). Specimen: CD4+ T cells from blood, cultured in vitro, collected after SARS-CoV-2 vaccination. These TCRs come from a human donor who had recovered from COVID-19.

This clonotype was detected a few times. Here the CDR3 reads CASLGTGKDGYTF. The CDR3 DNA sequence: TGCGCCAGCTTGGGGACGGGGAAGGATGGCTACACCTTC. This chain links TRBV4-1 with TRBJ1-2, with a possible D match to TRBD1 (5 bases). The CDR3 length is 13 residues. From germline, CDR1 is MGHRA and CDR2 YSYEKL. Deletions cut 8 bases from V and 6 bases from J, with 16 bases between.

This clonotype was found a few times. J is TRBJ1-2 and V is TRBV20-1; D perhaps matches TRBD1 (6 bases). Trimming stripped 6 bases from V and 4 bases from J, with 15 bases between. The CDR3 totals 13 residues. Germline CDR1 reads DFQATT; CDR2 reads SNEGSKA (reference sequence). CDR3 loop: CSAPPQGTYGYTF. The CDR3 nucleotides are TGCAGTGCCCCCCCCCAGGGGACCTATGGCTACACCTTC.

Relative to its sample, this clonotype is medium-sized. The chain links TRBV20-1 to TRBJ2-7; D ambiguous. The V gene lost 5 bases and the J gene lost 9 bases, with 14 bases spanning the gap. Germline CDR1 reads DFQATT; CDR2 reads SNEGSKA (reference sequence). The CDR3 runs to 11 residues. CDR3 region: CSAPAFRRQYF. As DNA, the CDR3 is TGCAGTGCTCCCGCATTTAGGAGGCAGTACTTC.

CDR3 amino acids: CATIGSGNNEQFF. The CDR3, as DNA: TGTGCCACCATAGGATCGGGGAACAATGAGCAGTTCTTC. The chain combines TRBV24-1 with TRBJ2-1; possible D gene TRBD2, 5 bases. The CDR3 totals 13 residues. V lost 8 bases, J lost 5 bases, and 12 bases lay in between. Germline V lookup: CDR1 KGHDR, CDR2 SFDVKD.

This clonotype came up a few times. CDR3 DNA: TGTGCCAGCAGTGCAGGACTAGGGAGCACAGATACGCAGTATTTT. Residues: CASSAGLGSTDTQYF. The J gene is TRBJ2-3, the V gene TRBV6-4; the match to TRBD2 covers 7 bases. Germline-derived CDR1 and CDR2 are MRHNA and SNTAGT. CDR3 size: 15 residues. V lost 4 bases, J lost 0 bases, and 4 bases stayed unmatched.

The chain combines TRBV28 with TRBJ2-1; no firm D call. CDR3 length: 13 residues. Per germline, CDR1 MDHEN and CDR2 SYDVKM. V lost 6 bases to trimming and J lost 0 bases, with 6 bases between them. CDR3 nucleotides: TGTGCCAGCAGCCGTTTCTCCTACAATGAGCAGTTCTTC. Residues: CASSRFSYNEQFF.

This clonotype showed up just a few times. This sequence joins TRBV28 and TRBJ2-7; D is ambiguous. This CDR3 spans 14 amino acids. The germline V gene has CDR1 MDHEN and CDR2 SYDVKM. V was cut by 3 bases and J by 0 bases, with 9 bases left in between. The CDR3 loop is CASSLAAHSYEQYF. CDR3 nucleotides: TGTGCCAGCAGTTTGGCAGCGCACTCCTACGAGCAGTACTTC.

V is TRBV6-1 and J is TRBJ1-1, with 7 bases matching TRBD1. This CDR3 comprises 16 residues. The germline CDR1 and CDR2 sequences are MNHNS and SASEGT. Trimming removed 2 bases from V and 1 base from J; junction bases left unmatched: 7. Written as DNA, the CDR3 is TGTGCCAGCAGTGAAATTCTGACAGGGACGAACACTGAAGCTTTCTTT. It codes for CASSEILTGTNTEAFF.